The present TCR beta chain was sequenced within a study of a mutant IDH1 vaccine in newly diagnosed glioma (dated by TCRdb to about 2021). Regarding the study in general: Patients received eight vaccinations in weeks 1, 3, 5, 7, 11, 15, 19 and 23, corresponding to visits V03 through V10. In the chemotherapy-containing groups, vaccination started alongside temozolomide cycles, whereas in patients who had radiotherapy alone it started 4-6 weeks after radiotherapy. The roughly 35 treated patients were roughly 62% male and roughly 40% female, with a mean age of approximately 40 years. Prior to enrollment, patients had been given standard therapy consisting of radiotherapy alone, temozolomide alone, or radiochemotherapy with temozolomide, with the combination given to most patients. Peripheral blood samples were drawn at six visits, namely V03 (baseline), V05, V07, V10, V12 and V13. Longitudinal TCRB deep sequencing was done for some 26 treated patients, wherever samples were available for exploratory analyses.

The cysteine opens and the phenylalanine closes a CDR3 of 13 amino acids. The retained sequence is limited to the CDR3, 39 bases, with the frame set at the first base. The germline V gene yields MNHEY for CDR1 and SVGAGI for CDR2. V and J are truncated by 6 bases and 2 bases respectively, leaving an intervening sequence of 7 bases. What the work shows at the level of the full study, not this receptor alone: Changes in the top peripheral T cell clonotypes picked up by TCRB sequencing did not appear to be linked to pseudoprogression. Vaccine-induced immune responses across multiple MHC alleles were detected in 93.3% of patients. Availability determined which PBMC samples were chosen for TCRB deep sequencing. The authors noted that analyses of patient blood samples could not be reproduced because of sample limitations.

Concerning this clone itself: Its specific antigen is unknown. Qualities for individual bases were not recorded, and no much larger clone is one base off.

Library construction relied on the immunoSEQ multiplex PCR assay. The hsTCRB Kit was used according to the manufacturer's protocol to amplify rearranged TCR beta chain sequences. TCRB libraries were sequenced on an Illumina MiSeq. As for how the authors treated the data: Demultiplexing, trimming and gene mapping were performed with the kit vendor's proprietary platform. The clones in this table, taken by TCRdb from immuneACCESS, are in-frame only. Not every clone is retained; where verified, under half of the shortfall comes from an unresolved V gene, and the cause of the rest is unknown. The V and J calls and clone size come from that table; D and trimming were worked out from the DNA. This sample lists 50,000 or so clones; roughly nine tenths were detected once. The ten most abundant clones make up over 2% of the sample. What this sample's time point label stands for: week 11, during vaccination. Each vaccine dose, consisting of 300 ug of a 20-mer mutant IDH1 peptide in Montanide, was administered subcutaneously with topical imiquimod. All donors had newly diagnosed IDH1-mutant astrocytomas of WHO grade 3 or 4 that showed loss of nuclear ATRX. The samples were drawn from NOA16, a multicentre, single-arm, open-label phase I trial in Germany that tested a mutant IDH1 peptide vaccine in humans for the first time. Genomic DNA for TCRB sequencing was extracted from EDTA blood using the DNeasy Blood and Tissue Kit.

The rearranged chain carries TRBV6-5 and TRBJ2-2; no confident D gene assignment can be made. Source: PBMCs, taken from a glioma patient whose treatment included an IDH1 peptide vaccine. The receptor was isolated from a man in his forties or fifties with glioma. The nucleotide sequence is TGTGCCAGCAGAACAGCTAACACCGGGGAGCTGTTTTTT. It codes for CASRTANTGELFF.